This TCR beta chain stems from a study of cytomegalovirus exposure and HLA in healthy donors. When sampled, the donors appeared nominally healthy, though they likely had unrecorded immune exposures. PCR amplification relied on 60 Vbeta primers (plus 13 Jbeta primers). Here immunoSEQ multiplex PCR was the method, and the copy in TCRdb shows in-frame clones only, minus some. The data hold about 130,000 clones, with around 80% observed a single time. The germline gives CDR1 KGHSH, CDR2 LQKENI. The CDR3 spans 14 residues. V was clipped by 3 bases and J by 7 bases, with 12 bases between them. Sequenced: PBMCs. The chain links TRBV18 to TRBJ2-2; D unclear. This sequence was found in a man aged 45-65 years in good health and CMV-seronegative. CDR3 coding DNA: TGTGCCAGCTCACCCAGGCAGGCCGACGGGGAGCTGTTTTTT. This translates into CASSPRQADGELFF.